The 25 T cell receptor beta chains below were found in one sample sequenced in a study of shared clonotypes between healthy human individuals. Repertoires were generated with immunoSEQ multiplex PCR, while TCRdb's copy carries only in-frame clones and drops some. Here the sample spans about 1.5 million clones, under 99% being singletons. The sequenced sample was naive CD4+ T cells sorted from blood. Subset: CD45RA+ positively selected. The receptor set was obtained from a man aged 25 to 40 in good health.

The chain recombines TRBV14 with TRBJ1-5, with TRBD1 identical over 9 bases. The junction had 0 bases not matched to a gene; V was cut back by 1 base and J by 2 bases. The CDR3 sequence is 15 residues long. Germline CDR1 SGHDN, CDR2 FVKESK. CDR3 DNA: TGTGCCAGCAGCCAAGGGACAGGGGGCAATCAGCCCCAGCATTTT. Its translation is CASSQGTGGNQPQHF. Looking up the rest from reference TRBV14 and TRBJ1-5 gives the full variable domain: EAGVTQFPSHSVIEKGQTVTLRCDPISGHDNLYWYRRVMGKEIKFLLHFVKESKQDESGMPNNRFLAERTGGTYSTLKVQPAELEDSGVYFCASSQGTGGNQPQHFGDGTRLSIL.

The chain employs TRBV6-5 and TRBJ2-7, with TRBD2 matching over 8 bases. Trimming removed 8 bases from V and 6 bases from J; junction bases left unmatched: 6. The CDR3 has 12 amino acids. Germline V gene data show CDR1 as MNHEY and CDR2 as SVGAGI. DNA of the CDR3: TGTGCCAGCCAGCGGGAGTTGGGCGAGCAGTACTTC. As protein: CASQRELGEQYF.

The chain uses TRBV6-1 and TRBJ2-7; 8 nucleotides agree with TRBD1. Germline V CDR1 and CDR2: MNHNS, SASEGT. The ends lost 8 bases at V and 2 bases at J; junction bases unmatched: 2. This CDR3 comprises 12 residues. This chain's CDR3 is CASGTGAYEQYF. CDR3 nucleotide sequence: TGTGCCAGCGGGACAGGTGCCTACGAGCAGTACTTC.

The gene calls are TRBV7-8 and TRBJ1-3; D unresolved. The CDR3 has 17 amino acids. CDR1 and CDR2 (germline): SGHVS, FQNEAQ. The germline V and J ends were trimmed by 7 bases and 5 bases, with 24 bases remaining between them. Written as DNA, the CDR3 is TGTGCCAGCACCCTAGGGAGGGTAGCGGGCTTCAGAAACACCATATATTTT. Translating gives CASTLGRVAGFRNTIYF.

This chain uses TRBV7-9 with TRBJ2-7; D possibly corresponds to TRBD1 (5 bases). Deletions cut 1 base from V and 5 bases from J, with 9 bases between. The germline CDR1 and CDR2 sequences are SEHNR and FQNEAQ (reference sequence). The CDR3 covers 13 residues. CDR3 DNA: TGTGCCAGCAGCTTAGTACAGACAGACGAGCAGTACTTC. Amino acid sequence: CASSLVQTDEQYF.

The chain has TRBV7-9 and TRBJ1-2, with D possibly being TRBD1 (5 bases). Per the germline V gene, CDR1 is SEHNR and CDR2 is FQNEAQ (reference sequence). Trimming pared 3 bases from V and 6 bases from J, leaving 14 bases between. This CDR3 is built from 14 residues. The CDR3 region has the DNA TGTGCCAGCAGCTTTTCGCCAGGGAATAATGGCTACACCTTC. This encodes CASSFSPGNNGYTF.

This clone appeared a single time. This chain links TRBV4-3 with TRBJ2-1, with 9 bases matching TRBD2. The CDR3 loop spans 19 amino acids. V lost 0 bases, J lost 4 bases, and 13 bases stayed unmatched. Per the germline V gene, CDR1 is LGHNA and CDR2 is YSLEER. CDR3 residues: CASSQDQGAAGGPYNEQFF. In DNA form, the CDR3 reads TGCGCCAGCAGCCAAGATCAAGGGGCGGCGGGAGGGCCGTACAATGAGCAGTTCTTC.

The chain combines TRBV5-6 with TRBJ1-5; D unresolved. This CDR3 region has 15 residues. V was clipped by 0 bases and J by 8 bases, with 15 bases between them. Germline CDR1 SGHDT, CDR2 YYEEEE. The CDR3 DNA is TGTGCCAGCAGCTTGGCCACGGGTTGGAATGAGCCCCAGCATTTT. Translated: CASSLATGWNEPQHF. Supplemented by reference TRBV5-6 and TRBJ1-5, the full variable domain reads DAGVTQSPTHLIKTRGQQVTLRCSPKSGHDTVSWYQQALGQGPQFIFQYYEEEERQRGNFPDRFSGHQFPNYSSELNVNALLLGDSALYLCASSLATGWNEPQHFGDGTRLSIL.

The chain uses TRBV10-1 and TRBJ2-7; 10 bases agree with TRBD2. The CDR3 sequence is 15 residues long. Germline lookup yields CDR1 WNHNN and CDR2 SYGVQD (reference sequence). V shed 2 bases and J 4 bases; nucleotides not matched to a gene: 5. CDR3 bases: TGCGCCAGCAGTGAGAATCTAGCGGGAGAGTACGAGCAGTACTTC. Encoded protein: CASSENLAGEYEQYF.

Only one count was recorded for this clone. CDR3 DNA sequence: TGCGCCAGCAGCGCGACTAGCGGGAGAGAGACCCAGTACTTC. Its translation: CASSATSGRETQYF. The genes are TRBV5-1 and TRBJ2-5, with 12 positions matching TRBD2. Germline CDR1 SGHRS, CDR2 YFSETQ. The CDR3 has 14 residues. Losses at the gene ends were 4 bases for V and 4 bases for J; bases not matched to a gene: 2.

The chain has TRBV29-1 and TRBJ1-5, with D hard to call. Trimming pared 4 bases from V and 3 bases from J, leaving 13 bases between. The CDR3 is 14 residues long. CDR1 is SQVTM, CDR2 ANQGSEA, per germline. In nucleotides, the CDR3 is TGCAGCGTTGTTGGATCAGGAGTCAATCAGCCCCAGCATTTT. Residues: CSVVGSGVNQPQHF.

The gene calls are TRBV19 and TRBJ1-3; no firm D call. Per the germline V gene, CDR1 is LNHDA and CDR2 is SQIVND (reference sequence). The length of the CDR3 is 13 residues. V was pared by 5 bases and J by 2 bases, with 7 bases between. The CDR3 DNA follows: TGTGCCAGTAGTGAGGGTGCTGGAAACACCATATATTTT. This codes for CASSEGAGNTIYF.

The rearrangement joins TRBV9 to TRBJ2-1; D unclear. Germline loops: CDR1 SGDLS, CDR2 YYNGEE. The ends were cut back, 0 bases at V and 4 bases at J, with 11 bases in the middle. This CDR3 is 15 amino acids long. CDR3 DNA: TGTGCCAGCAGCGTAGGTTGGTACCCGTACAATGAGCAGTTCTTC. It specifies CASSVGWYPYNEQFF.

Of note for this clone: At the DNA level, this CDR3 is encoded by other sequences in the same sample as well. The gene calls are TRBV11-3 and TRBJ2-1, with TRBD1 identical over 8 bases. Germline CDR1 reads SGHNT; CDR2 reads YENEEA. The CDR3 totals 14 residues. Germline trimming cut 5 bases from V and 7 bases from J; bases unmatched to any gene: 7. Written as DNA, the CDR3 is TGTGCCAGCAGCCTTCGGACAGGGAATAATGAGCAGTTCTTC. Residues: CASSLRTGNNEQFF. Full variable domain (rest looked up from reference TRBV11-3 and TRBJ2-1): EAGVVQSPRYKIIEKKQPVAFWCNPISGHNTLYWYLQNLGQGPELLIRYENEEAVDDSQLPKDRFSAERLKGVDSTLKIQPAELGDSAVYLCASSLRTGNNEQFFGPGTRLTVL.

The chain couples TRBV5-4 to TRBJ2-7, with D hard to call. Germline V gene sequence: CDR1 SGHNT, CDR2 YYREEE (reference sequence). Trimming removed 2 bases from V and 3 bases from J, with 12 bases in between. This CDR3 spans 14 amino acids. CDR3 loop: CASSFAGTRYEQYF. CDR3 in DNA: TGTGCCAGCAGCTTCGCTGGAACTCGCTACGAGCAGTACTTC.

The rearrangement uses TRBV19 and TRBJ2-5, with D possibly matching TRBD2 (6 bases). This CDR3 comprises 16 residues. V was clipped by 4 bases and J by 5 bases, with 20 bases between them. Looked up from germline, CDR1 is LNHDA and CDR2 is SQIVND (reference sequence). CDR3 bases: TGTGCCAGTAGTAGCTCAGGGACTCAGATCGTGGAGACCCAGTACTTC. It translates to CASSSSGTQIVETQYF.

J is TRBJ2-7 and V is TRBV19; TRBD2 aligns across 12 bases. V was pared by 3 bases and J by 3 bases, with 3 bases of the junction left unmatched. Germline-derived CDR1 and CDR2 are LNHDA and SQIVND (reference sequence). CDR3 length: 15 amino acids. CDR3: CASSMRTSGNYEQYF. DNA for the CDR3: TGTGCCAGTAGTATGCGGACTAGCGGGAACTACGAGCAGTACTTC.

This chain links TRBV5-1 with TRBJ1-1; 8 positions match TRBD1. J gave up 6 bases and V 7 bases, and 14 bases lay outside the gene matches. The length of the CDR3 is 15 residues. CDR1 is SGHRS, CDR2 YFSETQ, per germline. Here the CDR3 DNA reads TGCGCCAGCCACCTCATGGGGCAGGGGGCGTCTGAAGCTTTCTTT. This translates into CASHLMGQGASEAFF.

A note on this clone: Other DNA variants within this sample encode the same CDR3. The rearrangement uses TRBV5-1 and TRBJ1-5; TRBD1 might be the D (5 bases). Trimming removed 0 bases from V and 4 bases from J, with 8 bases in between. The V gene's germline CDR1 is SGHRS and CDR2 YFSETQ. CDR3 size: 14 residues. The CDR3 bases are TGCGCCAGCAGCTTGGGACAGCCGAATCAGCCCCAGCATTTT. Translating gives CASSLGQPNQPQHF.

V and J are TRBV28 and TRBJ2-3, with no clear D. The germline gives CDR1 MDHEN, CDR2 SYDVKM. The CDR3 is 13 amino acids. V lost 4 bases and J 7 bases, leaving 12 bases between the germline ends. CDR3 protein: CASSSHPSNTQYF. The CDR3 nucleotides read TGTGCCAGCAGTTCCCACCCCTCAAATACGCAGTATTTT.

As DNA, the CDR3 is TGTGCCATCAGTGAAGTTCAGGGGAACACCATATATTTT. This gives the protein CAISEVQGNTIYF. V is TRBV10-3 and J is TRBJ1-3; possible D gene TRBD1, 6 bases. Germline V gene lookup returns CDR1 ENHRY and CDR2 SYGVKD. This CDR3 region has 13 residues. V gave up 3 bases and J gave up 7 bases, with 10 bases separating them.

V gene TRBV5-5 combines with J gene TRBJ1-4; 9 bases fit TRBD1. CDR3 length: 15 residues. Germline V gene sequence: CDR1 SGHKS, CDR2 YYEKEE (reference sequence). V trimming: 4 bases; J trimming: 5 bases; junction bases outside the gene matches: 6. This CDR3 reads CASSNTGQGNEKLFF. The CDR3 region has the DNA TGTGCCAGCAGCAACACGGGACAGGGAAATGAAAAACTGTTTTTT.

This chain links TRBV5-4 with TRBJ2-7, with TRBD2 identical over 11 bases. This CDR3 has 15 residues. The V and J ends lost 4 bases and 6 bases, in that order; junction bases with no gene match: 9. CDR1 is SGHNT, CDR2 YYREEE, per germline (reference sequence). The CDR3 protein is CASSPGIAGGPEQYF. As DNA, the CDR3 is TGTGCCAGCAGCCCCGGAATAGCGGGAGGGCCCGAGCAGTACTTC. The full variable domain, rest sourced from reference TRBV5-4 and TRBJ2-7, is ETGVTQSPTHLIKTRGQQVTLRCSSQSGHNTVSWYQQALGQGPQFIFQYYREEENGRGNFPPRFSGLQFPNYSSELNVNALELDDSALYLCASSPGIAGGPEQYFGPGTRLTVT.

The rearrangement links TRBV7-8 to TRBJ1-5; 7 nucleotides align to TRBD1. Germline V gives CDR1 SGHVS, CDR2 FQNEAQ. The CDR3 totals 16 residues. J was trimmed by 3 bases and V by 1 base; bases with no gene match: 6. The CDR3 DNA reads as TGTGCCAGCAGCTTAGACGCCGGGACAGACAATCAGCCCCAGCATTTT. As protein: CASSLDAGTDNQPQHF.

The chain links TRBV7-2 to TRBJ2-3; maybe TRBD1 (7 bases). This CDR3 spans 17 amino acids. V lost 5 bases to trimming and J lost 0 bases, with 18 bases between them. In germline, CDR1 is SGHTA, CDR2 FQGNSA. In nucleotides, the CDR3 is TGTGCCAGCAGCCCTCAGGGGGGATCCACCAGCACAGATACGCAGTATTTT. Residues: CASSPQGGSTSTDTQYF.